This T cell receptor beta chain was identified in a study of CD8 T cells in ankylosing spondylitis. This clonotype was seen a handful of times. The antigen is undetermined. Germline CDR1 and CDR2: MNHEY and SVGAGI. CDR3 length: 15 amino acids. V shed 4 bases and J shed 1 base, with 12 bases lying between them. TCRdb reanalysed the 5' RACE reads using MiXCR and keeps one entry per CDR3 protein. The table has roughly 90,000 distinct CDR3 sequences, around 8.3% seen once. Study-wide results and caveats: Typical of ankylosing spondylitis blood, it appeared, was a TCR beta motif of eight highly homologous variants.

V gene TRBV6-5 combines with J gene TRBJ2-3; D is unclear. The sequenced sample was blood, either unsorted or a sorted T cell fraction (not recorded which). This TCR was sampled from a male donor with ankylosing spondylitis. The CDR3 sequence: CASSFLPPGTDTQYF. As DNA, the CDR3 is TGTGCCAGCAGTTTTCTTCCTCCTGGCACAGATACGCAGTATTTT.